A single sample gave rise to the 10 T cell receptor beta chains below, sequenced in a study of T cell responses to AZD1222 COVID-19 vaccine. Generated by immunoSEQ multiplex PCR, the TCRdb table keeps only in-frame clones and is missing some. Here the sample spans 100,000 to 150,000 clones, approximately 92% being singletons. The source material was peripheral blood, sampled 28 days after the second dose of the MenACWY control vaccine. These receptors were obtained from an adult who received the MenACWY meningococcal vaccine as a control.

The genes are TRBV9 and TRBJ2-7; TRBD1 or TRBD2 may be the D gene (5 bases each). The length of the CDR3 is 16 residues. V gave up 4 bases and J gave up 0 bases, with 17 bases separating them. The germline V gene has CDR1 SGDLS and CDR2 YYNGEE. The CDR3: CASSTPGRPSSYEQYV. The CDR3 region has the DNA TGTGCCAGCAGCACGCCGGGACGCCCGTCCTCCTACGAGCAGTACGTC.

This chain joins TRBV5-6 and TRBJ2-3, with 14 bases that match TRBD2. Germline V gene lookup returns CDR1 SGHDT and CDR2 YYEEEE. The CDR3 has 16 residues. The J segment lost 3 bases and the V segment lost 4 bases, leaving 4 bases of the junction unmatched. This CDR3 reads CASSTGLAGVTDTQYF. The DNA for the CDR3 is TGTGCCAGCAGCACGGGACTAGCGGGGGTAACAGATACGCAGTATTTT.

The chain has TRBV19 and TRBJ2-1, with 11 bases that match TRBD2. V gave up 6 bases and J gave up 9 bases; unmatched junction bases: 7. Germline V lookup: CDR1 LNHDA, CDR2 SQIVND (reference sequence). The CDR3 sequence is 14 residues long. The CDR3 nucleotides read TGTGCCAGTAGGCTAGCGGGAGGACCAATTGAGCAGTTCTTC. This encodes CASRLAGGPIEQFF.

This rearrangement joins TRBV7-8 to TRBJ2-1; TRBD2 agrees at 16 bases. This CDR3 comprises 16 residues. V shed 5 bases, J shed 12 bases, and the junction held 10 bases outside the gene matches. The germline V gene has CDR1 SGHVS and CDR2 FQNEAQ. The CDR3 loop is CASSRGGTSGRVGQFF. CDR3 sequence (DNA): TGTGCCAGCAGCCGAGGAGGGACTAGCGGGAGGGTTGGGCAGTTCTTC.

The chain is built from TRBV11-3 and TRBJ2-1; 7 bases map to TRBD1. Germline V lookup: CDR1 SGHNT, CDR2 YENEEA. With 0 bases clipped from V and 0 bases from J, the junction kept 5 bases outside the gene matches. The CDR3 extends over 17 amino acids. CDR3 sequence: CASSLEDRSSSYNEQFF. As DNA, the CDR3 is TGTGCCAGCAGCTTAGAGGACAGGTCTAGCTCCTACAATGAGCAGTTCTTC.

The rearrangement links TRBV10-1 to TRBJ1-5; 9 bases map to TRBD1. The CDR3 spans 15 residues. The trim removed 8 bases at V and 5 bases at J, leaving 10 bases unmatched. Germline V lookup: CDR1 WNHNN, CDR2 SYGVQD (reference sequence). The CDR3 loop is CASQPKTGGHQPQHF. CDR3 nucleotides: TGCGCCAGCCAACCGAAAACAGGGGGCCATCAGCCCCAGCATTTT.

CDR3 sequence (DNA): TGTGCCAGCAGCCAAGGGACAGGGGTGGCTTTCTTT. Protein: CASSQGTGVAFF. The J gene is TRBJ1-1, the V gene TRBV5-4; 10 positions match TRBD1. V was pared by 4 bases and J by 11 bases, with 5 bases of the junction left unmatched. This CDR3 contains 12 residues. Per the germline V gene, CDR1 is SGHNT and CDR2 is YYREEE (reference sequence).

V gene TRBV28 combines with J gene TRBJ2-7; TRBD2 matches 10 bases. This CDR3 has 15 amino acids. The V segment lost 3 bases and the J segment 5 bases; nucleotides outside the gene matches: 7. Germline V lookup: CDR1 MDHEN, CDR2 SYDVKM. The CDR3 spells CASSLRLAGADEQYF. For the CDR3, the DNA is TGTGCCAGCAGTTTGCGGCTAGCGGGAGCTGACGAGCAGTACTTC.

This clone is a singleton in its sample. The rearrangement joins TRBV10-3 to TRBJ2-1; either TRBD1 or TRBD2 may fit D (6 bases each). V was trimmed by 6 bases and J by 8 bases, leaving 20 bases between them. CDR1 and CDR2 from the germline V gene are ENHRY and SYGVKD. This CDR3 contains 15 residues. The chain's CDR3 is CAIRDPEGGSHEQFF. For the CDR3, the DNA is TGTGCCATCAGAGACCCCGAGGGGGGATCCCATGAGCAGTTCTTC.

This clone has just one count. The chain links TRBV19 to TRBJ1-1; unclear D gene. CDR1 LNHDA and CDR2 SQIVND come from the germline V gene (reference sequence). This CDR3 comprises 13 residues. V lost 7 bases and J 0 bases, leaving 9 bases between the germline ends. Here the CDR3 reads CASMGFLNTEAFF. The CDR3 nucleotides are TGTGCCAGTATGGGCTTTTTGAACACTGAAGCTTTCTTT. The full variable domain, rest sourced from reference TRBV19 and TRBJ1-1, is DGGITQSPKYLFRKEGQNVTLSCEQNLNHDAMYWYRQDPGQGLRLIYYSQIVNDFQKGDIAEGYSVSREKKESFPLTVTSAQKNPTAFYLCASMGFLNTEAFFGQGTRLTVV.